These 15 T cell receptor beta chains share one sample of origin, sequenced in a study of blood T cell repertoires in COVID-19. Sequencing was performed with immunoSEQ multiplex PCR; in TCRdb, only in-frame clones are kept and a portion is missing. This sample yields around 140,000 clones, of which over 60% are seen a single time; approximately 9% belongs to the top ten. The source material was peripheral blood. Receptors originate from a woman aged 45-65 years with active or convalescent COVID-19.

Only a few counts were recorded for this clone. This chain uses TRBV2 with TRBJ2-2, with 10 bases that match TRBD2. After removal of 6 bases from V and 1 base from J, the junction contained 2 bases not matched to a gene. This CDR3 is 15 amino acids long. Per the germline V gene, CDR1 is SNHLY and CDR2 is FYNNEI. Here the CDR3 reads CASRRTSGNTGELFF. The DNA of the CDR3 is TGTGCCAGCAGACGGACTAGCGGGAACACCGGGGAGCTGTTTTTT.

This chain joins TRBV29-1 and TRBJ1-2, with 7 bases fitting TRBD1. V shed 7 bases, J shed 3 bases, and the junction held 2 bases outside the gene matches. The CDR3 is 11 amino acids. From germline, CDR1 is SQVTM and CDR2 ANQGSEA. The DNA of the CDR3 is TGCAGCGCAGGACAGGACTATGGCTACACCTTC. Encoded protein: CSAGQDYGYTF.

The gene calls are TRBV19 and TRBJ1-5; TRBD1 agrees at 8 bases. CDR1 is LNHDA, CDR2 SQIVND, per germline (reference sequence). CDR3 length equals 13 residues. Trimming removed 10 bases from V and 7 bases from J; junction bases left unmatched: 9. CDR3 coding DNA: TGTGCCACTGCAGACAGGGGAGGCCAGCCCCAGCATTTT. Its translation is CATADRGGQPQHF.

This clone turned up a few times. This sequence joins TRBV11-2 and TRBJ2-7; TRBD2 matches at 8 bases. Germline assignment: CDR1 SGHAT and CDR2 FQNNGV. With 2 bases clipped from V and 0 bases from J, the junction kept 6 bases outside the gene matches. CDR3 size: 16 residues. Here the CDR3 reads CASSLIGGTSSYEQYF. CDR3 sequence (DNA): TGTGCCAGCAGCTTAATCGGCGGGACTAGCTCCTACGAGCAGTACTTC.

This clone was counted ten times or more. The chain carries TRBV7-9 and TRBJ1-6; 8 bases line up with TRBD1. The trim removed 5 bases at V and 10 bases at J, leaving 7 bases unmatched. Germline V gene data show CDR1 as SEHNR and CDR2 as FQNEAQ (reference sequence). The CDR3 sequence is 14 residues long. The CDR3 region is CASSPDRGLSPLHF. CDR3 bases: TGTGCCAGCAGCCCCGACAGGGGATTGTCACCCCTCCACTTT.

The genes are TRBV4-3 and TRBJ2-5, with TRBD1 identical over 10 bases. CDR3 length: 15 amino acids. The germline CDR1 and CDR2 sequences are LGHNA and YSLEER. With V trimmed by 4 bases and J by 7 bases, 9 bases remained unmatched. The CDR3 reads CASSPDRGPRGTQYF. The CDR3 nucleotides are TGCGCCAGCAGCCCCGACAGGGGGCCGCGGGGGACCCAGTACTTC.

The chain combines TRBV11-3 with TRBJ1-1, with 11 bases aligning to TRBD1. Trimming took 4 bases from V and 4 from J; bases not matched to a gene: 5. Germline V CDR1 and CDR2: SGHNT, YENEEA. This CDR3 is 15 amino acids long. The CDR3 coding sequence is TGTGCCAGCAGCTCCGGGGGACAGGGGGGCACTGAAGCTTTCTTT. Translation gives CASSSGGQGGTEAFF.

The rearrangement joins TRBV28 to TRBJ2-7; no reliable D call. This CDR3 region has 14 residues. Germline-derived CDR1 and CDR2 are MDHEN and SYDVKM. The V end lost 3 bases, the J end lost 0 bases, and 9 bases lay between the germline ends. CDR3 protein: CASSLSSRSYEQYF. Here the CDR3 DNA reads TGTGCCAGCAGTTTGTCCAGTCGCTCCTACGAGCAGTACTTC. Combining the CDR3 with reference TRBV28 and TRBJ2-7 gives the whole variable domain DVKVTQSSRYLVKRTGEKVFLECVQDMDHENMFWYRQDPGLGLRLIYFSYDVKMKEKGDIPEGYSVSREKKERFSLILESASTNQTSMYLCASSLSSRSYEQYFGPGTRLTVT.

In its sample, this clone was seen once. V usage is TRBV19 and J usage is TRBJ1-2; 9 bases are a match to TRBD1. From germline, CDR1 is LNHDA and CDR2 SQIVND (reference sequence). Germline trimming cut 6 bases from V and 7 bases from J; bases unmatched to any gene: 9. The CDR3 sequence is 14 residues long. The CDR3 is CASRKEDRGIGYTF. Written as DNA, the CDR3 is TGTGCCAGTAGGAAAGAAGACAGGGGGATTGGCTACACCTTC.

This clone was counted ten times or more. Written as DNA, the CDR3 is TGTGCCAGCAGTGAAGGACACGGGACACCGAAACAAGAGACCCAGTACTTC. Translated, it gives CASSEGHGTPKQETQYF. The chain carries TRBV6-1 and TRBJ2-5; D possibly corresponds to TRBD1 (6 bases). This CDR3 region has 17 residues. Germline lookup yields CDR1 MNHNS and CDR2 SASEGT. Trimming stripped 1 base from V and 2 bases from J, with 17 bases between.

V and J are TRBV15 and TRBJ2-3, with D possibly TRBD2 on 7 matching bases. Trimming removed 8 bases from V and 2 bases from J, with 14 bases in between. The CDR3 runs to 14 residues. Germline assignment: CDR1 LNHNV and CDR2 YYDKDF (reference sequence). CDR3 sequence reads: CATDFGGATDTQYF. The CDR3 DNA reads TGTGCCACCGATTTTGGGGGGGCCACAGATACGCAGTATTTT. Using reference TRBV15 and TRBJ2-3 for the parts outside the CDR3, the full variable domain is DAMVIQNPRYQVTQFGKPVTLSCSQTLNHNVMYWYQQKSSQAPKLLFHYYDKDFNNEADTPDNFQSRRPNTSFCFLDIRSPGLGDTAMYLCATDFGGATDTQYFGPGTRLTVL.

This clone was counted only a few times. The CDR3 reads CASSKDVAGGPTPYNEQFF. The CDR3 DNA reads TGTGCCAGCAGCAAAGACGTAGCGGGGGGCCCTACTCCCTACAATGAGCAGTTCTTC. V gene TRBV21-1 combines with J gene TRBJ2-1; TRBD2, the D gene given by the table, was not confirmed from the DNA. TRBV21-1 is noted as a pseudogene. CDR3 size: 19 residues.

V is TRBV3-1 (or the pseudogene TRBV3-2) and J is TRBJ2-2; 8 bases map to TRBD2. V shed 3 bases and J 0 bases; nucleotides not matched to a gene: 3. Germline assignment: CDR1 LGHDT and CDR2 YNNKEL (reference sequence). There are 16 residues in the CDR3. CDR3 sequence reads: CASSHWGLANTGELFF. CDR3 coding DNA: TGTGCCAGCAGCCATTGGGGACTAGCGAACACCGGGGAGCTGTTTTTT.

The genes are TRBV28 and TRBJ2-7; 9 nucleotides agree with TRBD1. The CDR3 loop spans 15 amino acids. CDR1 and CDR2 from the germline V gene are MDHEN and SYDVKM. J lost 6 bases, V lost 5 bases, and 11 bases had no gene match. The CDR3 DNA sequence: TGTGCCAGCAGTCTCCCACTGGGGACAGGGAGCGAGCAGTACTTC. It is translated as CASSLPLGTGSEQYF. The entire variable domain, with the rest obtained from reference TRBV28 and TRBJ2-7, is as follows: DVKVTQSSRYLVKRTGEKVFLECVQDMDHENMFWYRQDPGLGLRLIYFSYDVKMKEKGDIPEGYSVSREKKERFSLILESASTNQTSMYLCASSLPLGTGSEQYFGPGTRLTVT.

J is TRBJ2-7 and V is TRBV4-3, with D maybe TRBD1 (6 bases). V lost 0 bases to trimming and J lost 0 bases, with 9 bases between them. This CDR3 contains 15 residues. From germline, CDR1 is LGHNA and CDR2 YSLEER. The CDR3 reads CASSQDPTGSYEQYF. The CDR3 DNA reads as TGCGCCAGCAGCCAAGACCCGACAGGCTCCTACGAGCAGTACTTC.